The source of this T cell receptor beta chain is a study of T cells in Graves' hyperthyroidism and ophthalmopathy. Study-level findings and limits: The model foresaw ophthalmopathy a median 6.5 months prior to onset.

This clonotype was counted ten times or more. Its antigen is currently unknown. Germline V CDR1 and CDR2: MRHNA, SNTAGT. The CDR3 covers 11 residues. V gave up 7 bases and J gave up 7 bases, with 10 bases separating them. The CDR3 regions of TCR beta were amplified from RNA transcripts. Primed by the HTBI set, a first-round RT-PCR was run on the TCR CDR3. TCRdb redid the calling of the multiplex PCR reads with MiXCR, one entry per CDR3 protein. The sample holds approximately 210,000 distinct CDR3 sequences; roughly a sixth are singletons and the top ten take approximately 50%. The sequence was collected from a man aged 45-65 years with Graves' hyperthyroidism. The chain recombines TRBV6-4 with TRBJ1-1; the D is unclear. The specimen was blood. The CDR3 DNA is TGTGCCAGCACCTTTGGAGGTGAAGCTTTCTTT. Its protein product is CASTFGGEAFF.